This entry lists 12 T cell receptor beta chains sequenced from one sample in a study of shared clonotypes between healthy human individuals. The naive CD8 fraction comprised CD45RO-negative cells positively selected for CCR7 and excluded terminally differentiated effector memory CD45RA+ cells. TCRdb keeps only in-frame clones here, not all; method: immunoSEQ multiplex PCR. This sample has about 2.2 million clones, with 90% to 95% found just once. The specimen was naive CD8+ T cells from PBMCs. The receptor set was obtained from a man aged 18 to 29 in good health. Some clones in this sample may be carry-over from other donors' samples.

The J gene is TRBJ2-7, the V gene TRBV27; 9 bases fit TRBD2. The germline gives CDR1 MNHEY, CDR2 SMNVEV (reference sequence). V lost 3 bases, J lost 2 bases, and 5 bases stayed unmatched. CDR3 size: 15 residues. In nucleotides, the CDR3 is TGTGCCAGCAGTTTTGGACTAGCGCTCACCTACGAGCAGTACTTC. The encoded protein is CASSFGLALTYEQYF.

The rearrangement links TRBV9 to TRBJ2-7; TRBD2 matches 10 bases. The CDR3 contains 19 residues. Germline loops: CDR1 SGDLS, CDR2 YYNGEE. After removal of 2 bases from V and 5 bases from J, the junction contained 19 bases not matched to a gene. CDR3 residues: CASSVSGGRTSGLGHEQYF. The CDR3 DNA follows: TGTGCCAGCAGCGTGTCAGGGGGCAGGACTAGCGGACTAGGGCACGAGCAGTACTTC.

The V and J genes are TRBV29-1 and TRBJ1-1; D might be TRBD1 (5 bases). CDR1 and CDR2 (germline): SQVTM, ANQGSEA. With 3 bases removed from V and 3 bases from J, the gap between germline ends came to 14 bases. The CDR3 totals 14 residues. The CDR3 spells CSVDHLGDYTEAFF. In DNA form, the CDR3 reads TGCAGCGTTGACCATTTGGGGGATTACACTGAAGCTTTCTTT.

V and J are TRBV13 and TRBJ1-4; a weak D match, TRBD1 (5 bases). Between the trimmed V and J ends, which lost 3 bases and 2 bases, there was a span of 16 bases. Germline assignment: CDR1 PRHDT and CDR2 FYEKMQ (reference sequence). This CDR3 is built from 17 residues. The CDR3 is CASSLTWGLPTNEKLFF. The CDR3, as DNA: TGTGCCAGCAGCTTGACTTGGGGACTGCCCACTAATGAAAAACTGTTTTTT. Full variable domain (outside the CDR3, taken from reference TRBV13 and TRBJ1-4): AAGVIQSPRHLIKEKRETATLKCYPIPRHDTVYWYQQGPGQDPQFLISFYEKMQSDKGSIPDRFSAQQFSDYHSELNMSSLELGDSALYFCASSLTWGLPTNEKLFFGSGTQLSVL.

This chain connects TRBV7-6 to TRBJ2-1; D is unresolved. The CDR3 spans 15 residues. The V gene's germline CDR1 is SGHVS and CDR2 FNYEAQ. With 0 bases removed from V and 10 bases from J, the gap between germline ends came to 16 bases. CDR3 amino acids: CASSLAISSHGEQFF. CDR3 sequence (DNA): TGTGCCAGCAGCTTAGCGATCAGCTCCCACGGGGAGCAGTTCTTC.

V usage is TRBV7-9 and J usage is TRBJ2-1; tentative D call: TRBD1 (6 bases). The CDR3 is 14 residues long. Germline lookup yields CDR1 SEHNR and CDR2 FQNEAQ (reference sequence). The ends were cut back, 5 bases at V and 7 bases at J, with 15 bases in the middle. The DNA for the CDR3 is TGTGCCAGCAGCCCTACCGGGACAAAAAATGAGCAGTTCTTC. It translates to CASSPTGTKNEQFF.

The rearrangement uses TRBV28 and TRBJ2-7; a possible D gene is TRBD1 (6 bases). The CDR3 consists of 18 residues. In germline, CDR1 is MDHEN, CDR2 SYDVKM. V was trimmed by 7 bases and J by 0 bases, leaving 25 bases between them. The CDR3 sequence is CASNFPTGLRGSSYEQYF. As DNA, the CDR3 is TGTGCCAGCAACTTTCCCACCGGCTTAAGGGGGAGCTCCTACGAGCAGTACTTC.

This chain joins TRBV5-4 and TRBJ2-5; perhaps TRBD1 as D (6 bases). The J call may be incorrect, as the DNA end agrees better with TRBJ2-7. The CDR3 has 13 residues. Germline assignment: CDR1 SGHNT and CDR2 YYREEE (reference sequence). Here the CDR3 DNA reads TGTGCCAGCAGCTTGAACAGGGCCTACGAGCAGTACTTC. This sequence encodes CASSLNRAYEQYF.

The genes are TRBV28 and TRBJ2-7, with D possibly being TRBD1 (5 bases). This CDR3 is 14 amino acids long. CDR1 is MDHEN, CDR2 SYDVKM, per germline. The germline V and J ends were trimmed by 7 bases and 2 bases, with 15 bases remaining between them. CDR3 in amino acids: CASTSRDSPYEQYF. As DNA, the CDR3 is TGTGCCAGCACATCCCGAGACAGTCCCTACGAGCAGTACTTC.

The rearrangement uses TRBV9 and TRBJ1-4; D unresolved. The CDR3 sequence is 15 residues long. Per the germline V gene, CDR1 is SGDLS and CDR2 is YYNGEE. Trimming removed 0 bases from V and 6 bases from J, with 12 bases in between. CDR3 bases: TGTGCCAGCAGCGTAGTGGACCGGCCTTATGAAAAACTGTTTTTT. Its translation is CASSVVDRPYEKLFF. The full variable domain, rest sourced from reference TRBV9 and TRBJ1-4, is DSGVTQTPKHLITATGQRVTLRCSPRSGDLSVYWYQQSLDQGLQFLIQYYNGEERAKGNILERFSAQQFPDLHSELNLSSLELGDSALYFCASSVVDRPYEKLFFGSGTQLSVL.

The CDR3 coding sequence is TGCGCCAGCAGCCAGCAACAGGTCGACACTGAAGCTTTCTTT. Its protein product is CASSQQQVDTEAFF. The rearrangement uses TRBV4-1 and TRBJ1-1; the D gene is possibly TRBD1 (5 bases). This CDR3 has 14 amino acids. Germline CDR1 reads MGHRA; CDR2 reads YSYEKL. V lost 3 bases to trimming and J lost 3 bases, with 11 bases between them.

The chain couples TRBV19 to TRBJ2-1; 10 nucleotides agree with TRBD2. Germline CDR1 reads LNHDA; CDR2 reads SQIVND (reference sequence). The V and J ends lost 2 bases and 5 bases, in that order; junction bases with no gene match: 18. The CDR3 runs 20 residues. The CDR3 here is CASSIFVVAGGLTTNNEQFF. The CDR3, as DNA: TGTGCCAGTAGTATATTTGTGGTAGCGGGAGGCCTGACTACTAACAATGAGCAGTTCTTC.